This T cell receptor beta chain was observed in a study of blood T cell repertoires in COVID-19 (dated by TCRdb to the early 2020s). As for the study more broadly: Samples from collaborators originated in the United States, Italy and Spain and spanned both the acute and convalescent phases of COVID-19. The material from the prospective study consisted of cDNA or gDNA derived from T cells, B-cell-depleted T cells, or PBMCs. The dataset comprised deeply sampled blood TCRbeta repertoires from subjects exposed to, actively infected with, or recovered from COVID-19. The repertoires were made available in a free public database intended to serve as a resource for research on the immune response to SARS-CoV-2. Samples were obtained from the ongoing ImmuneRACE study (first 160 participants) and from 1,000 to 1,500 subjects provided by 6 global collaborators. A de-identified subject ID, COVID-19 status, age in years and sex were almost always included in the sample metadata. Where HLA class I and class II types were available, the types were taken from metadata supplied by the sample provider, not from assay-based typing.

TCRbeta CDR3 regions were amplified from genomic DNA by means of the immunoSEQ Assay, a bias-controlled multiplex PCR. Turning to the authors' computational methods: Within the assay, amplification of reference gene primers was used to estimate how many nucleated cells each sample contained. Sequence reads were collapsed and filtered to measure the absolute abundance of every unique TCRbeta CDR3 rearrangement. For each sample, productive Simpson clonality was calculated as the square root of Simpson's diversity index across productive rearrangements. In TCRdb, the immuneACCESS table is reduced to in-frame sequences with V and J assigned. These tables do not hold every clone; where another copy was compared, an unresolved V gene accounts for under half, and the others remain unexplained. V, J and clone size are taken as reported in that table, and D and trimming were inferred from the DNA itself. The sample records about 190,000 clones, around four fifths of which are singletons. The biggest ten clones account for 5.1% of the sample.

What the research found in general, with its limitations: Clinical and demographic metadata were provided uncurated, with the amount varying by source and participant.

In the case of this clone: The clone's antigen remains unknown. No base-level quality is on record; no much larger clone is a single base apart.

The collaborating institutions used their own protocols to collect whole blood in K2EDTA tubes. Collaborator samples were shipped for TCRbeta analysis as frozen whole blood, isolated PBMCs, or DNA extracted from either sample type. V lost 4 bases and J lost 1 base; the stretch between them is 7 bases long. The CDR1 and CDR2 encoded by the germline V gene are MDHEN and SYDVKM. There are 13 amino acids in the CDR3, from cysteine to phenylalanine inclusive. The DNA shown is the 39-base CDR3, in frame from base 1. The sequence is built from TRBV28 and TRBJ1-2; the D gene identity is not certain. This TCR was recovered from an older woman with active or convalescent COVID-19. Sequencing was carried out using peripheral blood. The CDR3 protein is CASSSPSNYGYTF. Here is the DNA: TGTGCCAGCAGTTCACCGAGTAACTATGGCTACACCTTC.